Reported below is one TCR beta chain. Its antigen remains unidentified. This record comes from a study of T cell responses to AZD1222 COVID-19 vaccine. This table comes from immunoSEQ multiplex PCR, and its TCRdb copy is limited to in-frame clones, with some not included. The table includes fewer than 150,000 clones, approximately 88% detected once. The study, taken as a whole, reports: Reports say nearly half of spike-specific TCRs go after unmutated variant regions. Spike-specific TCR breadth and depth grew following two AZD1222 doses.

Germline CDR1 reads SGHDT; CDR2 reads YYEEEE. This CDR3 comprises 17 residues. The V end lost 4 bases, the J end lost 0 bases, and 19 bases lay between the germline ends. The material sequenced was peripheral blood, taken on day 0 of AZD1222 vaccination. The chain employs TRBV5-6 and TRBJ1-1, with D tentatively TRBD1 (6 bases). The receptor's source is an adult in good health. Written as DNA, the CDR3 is TGTGCCAGCAGCAGTTGGGGCTGGGGGGCCTTGAACACTGAAGCTTTCTTT. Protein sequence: CASSSWGWGALNTEAFF.